Presented here are 32 T cell receptor beta chains from one specimen sequenced in a study of spatial heterogeneity in lung cancer. A single record per CDR3 protein comes from TCRdb applying MiXCR to the 5' RACE reads. The sample has some 5,000 distinct CDR3 sequences, just under 30% seen once. Their target antigens are unknown. Study observations and caveats: Intratumoral expanded alpha and beta TCR counts were found to track tumor mutation counts.

As to time point: sample taken at primary tumor resection. This material consisted of lung tumor tissue, taken at surgery. These receptor sequences come from a female donor with early-stage non-small cell lung cancer.

The chain combines TRBV29-1 with TRBJ2-5; 7 nucleotides line up with TRBD2. Per the germline V gene, CDR1 is SQVTM and CDR2 is ANQGSEA. V shed 3 bases and J 4 bases; nucleotides not matched to a gene: 5. The CDR3 runs 13 residues. CDR3 residues: CSVDTGGAETQYF. The DNA of the CDR3 is TGCAGCGTTGATACGGGAGGAGCAGAGACCCAGTACTTC.

This clonotype is judged medium-sized. The chain joins TRBV20-1 to TRBJ2-1; D uncertain. Germline CDR1 is DFQATT and CDR2 is SNEGSKA (reference sequence). V gave up 4 bases and J gave up 9 bases, with 19 bases separating them. The CDR3 totals 14 residues. CDR3 in amino acids: CSANPARQSSEQFF. The CDR3 DNA follows: TGCAGTGCTAACCCCGCGAGACAATCTAGTGAGCAGTTCTTC.

This clonotype was observed at least ten times. This chain connects TRBV6-5 to TRBJ2-1; perhaps D is TRBD1 or TRBD2 (6 bases each). The germline V gene has CDR1 MNHEY and CDR2 SVGAGI. This CDR3 contains 15 residues. Trimming cost V 2 bases and J 4 bases, with 12 bases left between them. The chain's CDR3 is CASSYPEGGYNEQFF. In DNA form, the CDR3 reads TGTGCCAGCAGTTACCCCGAGGGGGGATACAATGAGCAGTTCTTC.

The J gene is TRBJ1-5, the V gene TRBV3-1, with 7 bases matching TRBD1. The V and J ends lost 2 bases and 3 bases, in that order; junction bases with no gene match: 4. Germline V gives CDR1 LGHDT, CDR2 YNNKEL (reference sequence). This CDR3 spans 15 amino acids. In DNA, the CDR3 is TGTGCCAGCAGCCAAACGACAGGGTTCAATCAGCCCCAGCATTTT. Its protein product is CASSQTTGFNQPQHF.

In this sample, this clonotype is medium-sized. The chain couples TRBV14 to TRBJ1-2; D remains ambiguous. V dropped 1 base and J dropped 3 bases, with 12 bases sitting between them. This CDR3 contains 15 residues. Per the germline V gene, CDR1 is SGHDN and CDR2 is FVKESK. The chain's CDR3 is CASSQVGKGDYGYTF. DNA of the CDR3: TGTGCCAGCAGCCAAGTCGGAAAGGGAGACTATGGCTACACCTTC.

Ten or more counts support this clonotype. This sequence joins TRBV20-1 and TRBJ2-1, with 10 bases lining up with TRBD1. The CDR3 spans 15 residues. Trimming at V came to 6 bases and at J to 6 bases, leaving 11 bases not matched to a gene. Germline V CDR1 and CDR2: DFQATT, SNEGSKA (reference sequence). The chain's CDR3 is CSAPDRGRLGNEQFF. CDR3 DNA sequence: TGCAGTGCCCCGGACAGGGGGAGGTTGGGCAATGAGCAGTTCTTC.

This clonotype was seen many times. The chain combines TRBV4-3 with TRBJ2-7; TRBD2 aligns across 10 bases. V trimming: 0 bases; J trimming: 7 bases; junction bases outside the gene matches: 6. The CDR3 loop spans 15 amino acids. Germline loops: CDR1 LGHNA, CDR2 YSLEER. The chain's CDR3 is CASSQEGTSDREQYF. The CDR3 DNA reads as TGCGCCAGCAGCCAAGAGGGGACTAGCGATAGGGAGCAGTACTTC.

This clonotype was counted at least ten times. V gene TRBV6-5 combines with J gene TRBJ1-2, with D tentatively TRBD1 (6 bases). Trimming shortened V by 0 bases and J by 4 bases, and 9 bases separated the two germline ends. The CDR3 has 14 amino acids. Germline V gives CDR1 MNHEY, CDR2 SVGAGI. The CDR3 spells CASSYSSGAYGYTF. CDR3 in DNA: TGTGCCAGCAGTTACTCGTCAGGGGCCTATGGCTACACCTTC.

This clonotype was observed at least ten times. The V call is TRBV7-2, the J call TRBJ2-3, with D tentatively TRBD1 (5 bases). The CDR3 totals 14 residues. Germline CDR1 reads SGHTA; CDR2 reads FQGNSA. V was clipped by 6 bases and J by 4 bases, with 14 bases between them. CDR3 residues: CASRGPLPPDTQYF. The CDR3 nucleotides read TGTGCCAGCAGGGGGCCCCTCCCCCCAGATACGCAGTATTTT.

V is TRBV10-3 and J is TRBJ2-4; D could derive from TRBD1 or TRBD2 (5 bases each). The V end was cut by 4 bases, the J end by 8 bases, with 9 bases between. Germline V gene sequence: CDR1 ENHRY, CDR2 SYGVKD. The CDR3 runs 12 residues. This CDR3 is CAISGDADIQYF. In DNA form, the CDR3 reads TGTGCCATCAGTGGGGACGCAGACATTCAGTACTTC.

This clonotype was recorded at least ten times. This chain uses TRBV7-6 with TRBJ1-1, with a weak D call TRBD1 (5 bases). V lost 4 bases and J 0 bases, leaving 9 bases between the germline ends. CDR1 and CDR2 from the germline V gene are SGHVS and FNYEAQ. This CDR3 has 14 residues. CDR3 protein: CASSSRALNTEAFF. CDR3 in DNA: TGTGCCAGCAGCTCCAGGGCTCTGAACACTGAAGCTTTCTTT.

The chain joins TRBV12-3 or TRBV12-4 to TRBJ1-6, with 7 bases lining up with TRBD1. This CDR3 is built from 16 residues. V trimming: 5 bases; J trimming: 4 bases; junction bases outside the gene matches: 8. Here the CDR3 DNA reads TGTGCCAGCAGTCGTTCGACAGGGCATTATAATTCACCCCTCCACTTT. The encoded protein is CASSRSTGHYNSPLHF.

By frequency in the sample, this clonotype is medium-sized. This sequence joins TRBV9 and TRBJ2-3; a weak D match, TRBD2 (6 bases). V was cut by 0 bases and J by 1 base, with 9 bases left in between. Germline loops: CDR1 SGDLS, CDR2 YYNGEE. The CDR3 consists of 15 residues. CDR3 residues: CASSVGPGGTDTQYF. Written as DNA, the CDR3 is TGTGCCAGCAGCGTAGGTCCGGGGGGCACAGATACGCAGTATTTT.

This clonotype is labeled as medium-sized. Written as DNA, the CDR3 is TGTGCCAGCAGCTTAGCATTGGGACAGGGTCAGCCCCAGCATTTT. It specifies CASSLALGQGQPQHF. The rearrangement links TRBV7-2 to TRBJ1-5, with 9 bases that match TRBD1. The V segment lost 0 bases and the J segment 6 bases; nucleotides outside the gene matches: 3. The germline CDR1 and CDR2 sequences are SGHTA and FQGNSA. The CDR3 totals 15 residues.

In its sample, this clonotype ranks as medium-sized (0.01 to 0.1%). The chain recombines TRBV6-1 with TRBJ1-2; D not resolved. The V gene lost 8 bases and the J gene lost 4 bases, with 14 bases spanning the gap. This CDR3 is built from 13 residues. Germline CDR1 MNHNS, CDR2 SASEGT. The CDR3 bases are TGTGCCAGCCGTGGGCCCCGGGCCTATGGCTACACCTTC. As protein: CASRGPRAYGYTF.

This clonotype is medium-sized (0.01 to 0.1%) within its sample. The rearrangement uses TRBV10-3 and TRBJ1-1, with a possible D match to TRBD1 (5 bases). CDR3 size: 13 residues. CDR1 and CDR2 (germline): ENHRY, SYGVKD. The V end lost 8 bases, the J end lost 2 bases, and 12 bases lay between the germline ends. Here the CDR3 DNA reads TGTGCCATCGGGGGAATTTCCAACACTGAAGCTTTCTTT. Translated, it gives CAIGGISNTEAFF.

The chain has TRBV19 and TRBJ2-6; TRBD1 might be the D (6 bases). Per germline, CDR1 LNHDA and CDR2 SQIVND (reference sequence). V was trimmed by 5 bases and J by 4 bases, leaving 15 bases between them. CDR3 length: 16 residues. The CDR3 bases are TGTGCCAGTAGTCCTTTTCCAGGGGACGGGGCCAACGTCCTGACTTTC. Its translation: CASSPFPGDGANVLTF.

This clonotype was recorded at least ten times. V is TRBV6-2 or TRBV6-3 and J is TRBJ1-1; weak D call: TRBD1 (5 bases). The germline V and J ends were trimmed by 5 bases and 3 bases, with 13 bases remaining between them. The CDR3 is made up of 14 amino acids. Germline assignment: CDR1 MNHEY and CDR2 SVGEGT. In DNA form, the CDR3 reads TGTGCCAGCAGTGCGATGGGAGGGGACACTGAAGCTTTCTTT. Its translation: CASSAMGGDTEAFF.

Ten or more counts support this clonotype. This sequence joins TRBV20-1 and TRBJ2-5; D is uncertain. Trimming pared 3 bases from V and 2 bases from J, leaving 16 bases between. CDR3 length equals 15 residues. CDR1 is DFQATT and CDR2 is SNEGSKA in the germline V gene (reference sequence). CDR3 sequence reads: CSASPATYRQETQYF. The DNA of the CDR3 is TGCAGTGCTAGCCCGGCGACGTATAGGCAAGAGACCCAGTACTTC.

This clonotype counts as medium-sized. The rearrangement uses TRBV12-3 or TRBV12-4 and TRBJ1-1; 9 bases are a match to TRBD1. CDR3 size: 14 residues. With V trimmed by 5 bases and J by 3 bases, 4 bases remained unmatched. The CDR3 spells CASSRTGDHTEAFF. CDR3 sequence (DNA): TGTGCCAGCAGTAGGACAGGGGATCACACTGAAGCTTTCTTT.

This clonotype occurred many times. The chain employs TRBV7-3 and TRBJ1-1; D ambiguous. The CDR3 length is 14 residues. V was shortened by 4 bases and J by 0 bases, with 9 bases between the two germline ends. CDR1 and CDR2 from the germline V gene are SGHTA and FQGTGA. CDR3 in DNA: TGTGCCAGCAGCTCATCGGGCTTGAACACTGAAGCTTTCTTT. This translates into CASSSSGLNTEAFF.

This clonotype is medium-sized in the sample. The chain couples TRBV4-2 to TRBJ1-2; D is unresolved. V dropped 4 bases and J dropped 0 bases, with 6 bases sitting between them. The CDR3 covers 13 residues. Looked up from germline, CDR1 is LGHNA and CDR2 is YNFKEQ. CDR3 region: CASSPSTNYGYTF. In DNA form, the CDR3 reads TGTGCCAGCAGCCCCTCGACTAACTATGGCTACACCTTC.

This chain uses TRBV5-1 with TRBJ2-3; tentatively, D is TRBD2 (6 bases). CDR1 is SGHRS and CDR2 is YFSETQ in the germline V gene. This CDR3 region has 15 residues. Trimming took 6 bases from V and 0 from J, leaving 14 bases between them. CDR3 in DNA: TGCGCCAGCACCGATAGCGGATCTAGCACAGATACGCAGTATTTT. Protein: CASTDSGSSTDTQYF.

Sample share makes this clonotype medium-sized. The chain employs TRBV6-1 and TRBJ2-7; D uncertain. V shed 6 bases and J shed 0 bases, with 15 bases lying between them. CDR1 MNHNS and CDR2 SASEGT come from the germline V gene. The CDR3 loop spans 15 amino acids. For the CDR3, the DNA is TGTGCCAGCAGACCCAGAGGCTATGCCTCCTACGAGCAGTACTTC. Residues: CASRPRGYASYEQYF.

By its share, this clonotype is medium-sized (0.01 to 0.1%). The V gene is TRBV5-1, the J gene TRBJ2-3; D perhaps matches TRBD2 (6 bases). The CDR3 length is 14 residues. Germline loops: CDR1 SGHRS, CDR2 YFSETQ. Trimming removed 0 bases at V and 5 bases at J, with 10 bases between. The CDR3: CASSLARGLDTQYF. The CDR3 DNA is TGCGCCAGCAGCTTGGCGCGGGGATTAGATACGCAGTATTTT.

This clonotype rates as medium-sized. The V gene is TRBV12-3 or TRBV12-4, the J gene TRBJ2-1; 9 bases line up with TRBD2. V dropped 6 bases and J dropped 4; count of bases not matched to a gene: 7. The CDR3 sequence is 15 residues long. CDR3 region: CASSRSGGKYNEQFF. DNA of the CDR3: TGTGCCAGCAGCCGAAGCGGGGGGAAGTACAATGAGCAGTTCTTC.

This clonotype was detected only a few times. The chain couples TRBV25-1 to TRBJ1-1; a possible D gene is TRBD1 (6 bases). The germline gives CDR1 MGHDK, CDR2 SYGVNS. The CDR3 loop spans 13 amino acids. V was clipped by 6 bases and J by 5 bases, with 13 bases between them. DNA of the CDR3: TGTGCCAGCAGGGCGACAGGCGGTACTGAAGCTTTCTTT. The encoded protein is CASRATGGTEAFF.

This clonotype is classed as medium-sized. The chain combines TRBV9 with TRBJ1-2; D is ambiguous. Germline CDR1 reads SGDLS; CDR2 reads YYNGEE. Trimming took 7 bases from V and 7 from J, leaving 11 bases between them. The length of the CDR3 is 11 residues. This CDR3 is CASGEWGGYTF. In DNA form, the CDR3 reads TGTGCCAGCGGAGAGTGGGGTGGCTACACCTTC.

The chain couples TRBV29-1 to TRBJ2-5; TRBD1 agrees at 8 bases. Germline assignment: CDR1 SQVTM and CDR2 ANQGSEA. V shed 6 bases and J 4 bases; nucleotides not matched to a gene: 10. The CDR3 length is 14 residues. The CDR3 bases are TGCAGCGTCACTGGACAGGGAGTGGGAGAGACCCAGTACTTC. Residues: CSVTGQGVGETQYF.

J is TRBJ1-3 and V is TRBV5-1; 10 nucleotides align to TRBD1. Germline trimming cut 0 bases from V and 1 base from J; bases unmatched to any gene: 1. Germline lookup yields CDR1 SGHRS and CDR2 YFSETQ. The CDR3 length is 16 residues. The CDR3 is CASSLGGQGSGNTIYF. The DNA for the CDR3 is TGCGCCAGCAGCTTGGGGGGACAGGGGTCTGGAAACACCATATATTTT.

This clonotype has ten or more counts. This chain joins TRBV6-1 and TRBJ1-5; no reliable D call. The CDR3 contains 15 residues. V shed 0 bases and J shed 5 bases, with 11 bases lying between them. Germline V CDR1 and CDR2: MNHNS, SASEGT. The CDR3 nucleotides are TGTGCCAGCAGTGAAGCGCGAATGGGTGATCAGCCCCAGCATTTT. Protein: CASSEARMGDQPQHF.

This chain connects TRBV18 to TRBJ1-1; D is uncertain. V was shortened by 4 bases and J by 3 bases, with 15 bases between the two germline ends. The CDR3 has 15 amino acids. Germline V lookup: CDR1 KGHSH, CDR2 LQKENI. CDR3 sequence reads: CASSLVGNGDTEAFF. The CDR3 DNA reads TGTGCCAGCTCACTTGTTGGGAATGGGGACACTGAAGCTTTCTTT.